A selection of T cell receptor beta chains follows, all from one sample in a study of shared clonotypes between healthy human individuals. Profiled with immunoSEQ multiplex PCR; TCRdb holds only in-frame clones, not every one. This sample has roughly 1.5 million clones, with approximately 98% found just once. The sequenced material came from naive CD4+ T cells sorted from blood. Receptor source: a man aged 25 to 40 in good health. Both conserved end residues are trimmed from each CDR3.

V gene,J gene,CDR3 protein
TRBV10-2,TRBJ2-3,ASSEWGRPDTQY
TRBV28,TRBJ1-4,ASRQDRVNEKLF
TRBV7-2,TRBJ1-2,ASSPERVSYGYT
TRBV30,TRBJ2-3,AIKAGVIDTQY
TRBV29-1,TRBJ1-4,SVTGVEGEKLF
TRBV2,TRBJ2-2,ASRKAGKDTGELF
TRBV27,TRBJ2-7,ASSTQSHRGHYPYEQY
TRBV7-9,TRBJ2-7,ASSLIQGPYTGTYEQY
TRBV27,TRBJ2-5,ASSLSPFSGGLRGGETQY
TRBV9,TRBJ2-3,ASSVDGRMGTDTQY
TRBV18,TRBJ2-7,ASSPEGLSSYEQY
TRBV5-1,TRBJ2-3,ASSSGSPSTDTQY
TRBV5-1,TRBJ2-7,ASSLRGRPSSYEQY
TRBV6-6,TRBJ1-5,ASRERVDQPQH
TRBV28,TRBJ1-4,ASGETGPQGEKLF
TRBV19,TRBJ2-7,ASSTGPPYEQY
TRBV15,TRBJ2-7,ATSSWTSGSYEQY
TRBV9,TRBJ2-1,ASSVGAIAANEQF
TRBV7-2,TRBJ2-1,ASSEQRGFLLHNEQF
TRBV19,TRBJ2-1,ASSRSGLPGYNEQF
TRBV18,TRBJ2-7,ASSPLPGASSYEQY
TRBV4-1,TRBJ2-1,ASSKRDGFDFNEQF
TRBV5-1,TRBJ1-3,ASSAEDRTAGGNTIY
TRBV28,TRBJ1-4,ASSLPPGQGSEKLF
TRBV6-1,TRBJ2-7,ASNPREVTYEQY
TRBV4-1,TRBJ2-3,ASSQDLRESSTDTQY
TRBV18,TRBJ2-1,ASSWRSSYNEQF
TRBV7-9,TRBJ2-1,ASSYRYNEQF
TRBV28,TRBJ1-1,ASSLPGGWF
TRBV2,TRBJ1-5,ASSATGTGGKLQPQH
TRBV4-1,TRBJ2-5,ASSQDGSSSGTQY
TRBV5-5,TRBJ2-7,ASSPFQGLSYEQY
TRBV5-4,TRBJ1-2,ASSLVQGDVDGYT
TRBV10-3,TRBJ1-2,AISVGDGGYT
TRBV7-9,TRBJ2-3,ASSLGDGSMISTDTQY
TRBV7-9,TRBJ2-7,ASSLRTGGTYEQY
TRBV30,TRBJ2-5,AWSVPGGEETQY
TRBV10-2,TRBJ2-7,ASSGTSGRAVGEQY
TRBV10-3,TRBJ2-3,AISDISGGTADTQY
TRBV5-1,TRBJ2-7,ASSLQGSLSYEQY
TRBV5-1,TRBJ1-4,ASSLAGAGHVNEKLF
TRBV5-1,TRBJ2-7,ASSLRQPYEQY
TRBV9,TRBJ2-1,ASSKREMGQGEQF
TRBV7-2,TRBJ1-5,ASSLETNQPQH
TRBV7-2,TRBJ1-2,ASSSQSGPYGYT
TRBV5-1,TRBJ2-6,ASSEDLLSGANVLT
TRBV7-8,TRBJ1-5,ASSLVSPGSNQPQH
TRBV7-6,TRBJ1-1,ASSLELNTEAF
TRBV6-1,TRBJ1-2,ASRSPGFDGYT
TRBV28,TRBJ1-1,ASSLVDQEAF
TRBV9,TRBJ1-2,ASSVSQGATGGYT
TRBV5-6,TRBJ2-1,ASSFGLAGAGEQF
TRBV2,TRBJ2-2,ASSGRDRGTGELF
TRBV6-5,TRBJ1-5,ASSHQGAGQPQH
TRBV5-3,TRBJ1-5,ARSKRGQHNQPQH
TRBV5-1,TRBJ2-7,ASSLNRQDGSYEQY
TRBV7-8,TRBJ2-1,ASSLAGTGEQF
TRBV5-4,TRBJ2-7,ASSTDRGRYEQY
TRBV2,TRBJ1-1,ASSELMNTEAF